Listed below are T cell receptor beta chains from one sample, sequenced in a study of blood T cell repertoires in COVID-19. Assay used: immunoSEQ multiplex PCR; TCRdb lists only in-frame clones, some missing. The sample lists approximately 190,000 clones, around 82% occurring once. The specimen sequenced was PBMCs or T cells enriched from blood (not recorded which). All receptors come from a woman aged 55-75 years with acute COVID-19. Each CDR3 is given with its conserved first and last residue. D genes are given only for firm matches. Only part of the rows carry a size: once, few, many, or a class if the clone is expanded.

clone size,D gene,J gene,V gene,CDR3 protein,CDR3 DNA
NA,TRBD2,TRBJ2-7,TRBV2,CASSEALSGRAHEQYF,TGTGCCAGCAGTGAGGCCCTGAGCGGGAGGGCCCACGAGCAGTACTTC
NA,NA,TRBJ2-7,TRBV6-5,CASHRAGRGSGEQYF,TGTGCCAGCCACCGGGCGGGCCGGGGTTCGGGAGAGCAGTACTTC
NA,TRBD1,TRBJ1-5,TRBV27,CASSLFGDRPDQPQHF,TGTGCCAGCAGTTTATTTGGGGACAGACCGGATCAGCCCCAGCATTTT
few,NA,TRBJ1-1,TRBV28,CASSPTLRGSAAFF,TGTGCCAGCAGTCCGACCCTCAGGGGATCAGCGGCTTTCTTT
NA,NA,TRBJ1-1,TRBV3-1/TRBV3-2,CASSQEITSLNTEAFF,TGTGCCAGCAGCCAAGAGATAACATCCCTGAACACTGAAGCTTTCTTT
few,TRBD1,TRBJ1-1,TRBV19,CASSMMGQGNTEAFF,TGTGCCAGTAGTATGATGGGACAGGGGAACACTGAAGCTTTCTTT
NA,NA,TRBJ1-5,TRBV6-5,CASRMDNYSNQPQHF,TGTGCCAGCAGGATGGATAACTATAGCAATCAGCCCCAGCATTTT
NA,TRBD1,TRBJ1-1,TRBV10-1,CASRGQGDTEAFF,TGCGCCAGCAGAGGTCAGGGGGACACTGAAGCTTTCTTT
NA,TRBD1,TRBJ1-5,TRBV7-2,CASSYRSGQGGRQPQHF,TGTGCCAGCAGCTATCGATCAGGACAGGGGGGCCGACAGCCCCAGCATTTT
NA,NA,TRBJ1-1,TRBV7-9,CASTTSEGAGTEAFF,TGTGCCAGCACCACGTCCGAGGGCGCCGGGACTGAAGCTTTCTTT
NA,NA,TRBJ1-1,TRBV10-3,CAIRGGLAGGQNTEAFF,TGTGCCATCAGGGGTGGGCTCGCAGGAGGGCAGAACACTGAAGCTTTCTTT
NA,NA,TRBJ1-5,TRBV5-1,CASSPGGAADSPQHF,TGCGCCAGCAGCCCCGGCGGGGCCGCGGATTCGCCCCAGCATTTT
few,NA,TRBJ1-1,TRBV20-1,CSASRGDTEAFF,TGCAGTGCTAGTCGGGGAGACACTGAAGCTTTCTTT
NA,TRBD1,TRBJ1-2,TRBV7-2,CASSLRVQGARGYTF,TGTGCCAGCAGCTTAAGGGTCCAGGGGGCGCGTGGCTACACCTTC
NA,NA,TRBJ2-1,TRBV19,CASSPRGLPEAYNEQFF,TGTGCCAGTAGTCCCCGGGGACTTCCGGAGGCATACAATGAGCAGTTCTTC
NA,TRBD1,TRBJ1-3,TRBV5-1,CASSPAQGGGNTIYF,TGCGCCAGCAGCCCGGCGCAGGGGGGTGGAAACACCATATATTTT
NA,NA,TRBJ1-2,TRBV6-2/TRBV6-3,CASSTRTGNYGYTF,TGTGCCAGCAGTACCCGAACAGGGAACTATGGCTACACCTTC
NA,NA,TRBJ1-1,TRBV27,CASSFNKPNTEAFF,TGTGCCAGCAGTTTTAATAAGCCTAACACTGAAGCTTTCTTT
once,NA,TRBJ1-1,TRBV11-2,CASPVQVAEAFF,TGTGCCAGCCCTGTCCAGGTGGCTGAAGCTTTCTTT
NA,NA,TRBJ2-1,TRBV4-3,CASSTMRSSYNEQFF,TGCGCCAGCAGTACAATGAGGAGCTCCTACAATGAGCAGTTCTTC
few,TRBD1,TRBJ2-7,TRBV27,CASSHGDRDYEQYF,TGTGCCAGCAGTCACGGGGACAGGGACTACGAGCAGTACTTC
NA,TRBD1,TRBJ1-5,TRBV19,CASRQGNWNQPQHF,TGTGCCAGTAGACAGGGGAATTGGAATCAGCCCCAGCATTTT
NA,TRBD1,TRBJ1-2,TRBV11-2,CASSSRQGPLYGYTF,TGTGCCAGCAGCTCTAGACAGGGGCCACTCTATGGCTACACCTTC
NA,TRBD1,TRBJ1-5,TRBV5-1,CASSSGQGSGQPQHF,TGCGCCAGCAGCTCTGGACAGGGTTCCGGTCAGCCCCAGCATTTT
NA,TRBD2,TRBJ2-5,TRBV27,CASTRAGREETQYF,TGTGCCAGCACCCGAGCAGGGAGGGAAGAGACCCAGTACTTC
NA,TRBD2,TRBJ2-3,TRBV11-2,CASTLSGGWDTQYF,TGTGCCAGCACCCTTAGCGGGGGTTGGGATACGCAGTATTTT
NA,NA,TRBJ2-1,TRBV7-6,CASSLRARQTNNEQFF,TGTGCCAGCAGCTTACGGGCCCGACAGACAAACAATGAGCAGTTCTTC
NA,TRBD2,TRBJ2-3,TRBV10-1,CASSESKWGSGKLTDTQYF,TGCGCCAGCAGTGAGTCGAAGTGGGGCAGCGGGAAACTCACAGATACGCAGTATTTT
NA,TRBD1,TRBJ1-2,TRBV6-5,CASSFTGGVGYTF,TGTGCCAGCAGTTTCACAGGGGGTGTAGGCTACACCTTC
NA,TRBD2,TRBJ2-3,TRBV3-1/TRBV3-2,CASSQVQGGLAARWGGDTQYF,TGTGCCAGCAGCCAAGTTCAAGGGGGACTAGCGGCCCGGTGGGGTGGAGATACGCAGTATTTT
few,TRBD1,TRBJ1-3,TRBV4-3,CASSPGTGARGNTIYF,TGCGCCAGCAGCCCAGGGACAGGGGCGCGGGGAAACACCATATATTTT
NA,TRBD2,TRBJ2-7,TRBV4-3,CASSQDVLADSYEQYF,TGCGCCAGCAGCCAAGATGTGCTAGCGGACTCCTACGAGCAGTACTTC
NA,NA,TRBJ2-3,TRBV5-1,CASSIPVAESTDTQYF,TGCGCCAGCAGCATTCCCGTAGCGGAGAGCACAGATACGCAGTATTTT
NA,TRBD1,TRBJ2-1,TRBV5-4,CASSLKTGAEMGEQFF,TGTGCCAGCAGCTTAAAAACAGGGGCTGAGATGGGTGAGCAGTTCTTC
NA,TRBD2,TRBJ2-3,TRBV7-9,CASSWGLAGFGTDTQYF,TGTGCCAGCAGCTGGGGACTAGCGGGGTTTGGCACAGATACGCAGTATTTT
many,TRBD2,TRBJ2-3,TRBV28,CASSTPLGLAGNTDTQYF,TGTGCCAGCAGTACTCCCTTGGGGCTAGCGGGTAACACAGATACGCAGTATTTT
NA,TRBD2,TRBJ2-5,TRBV5-4,CASSLIAGGETQYF,TGTGCCAGCAGCTTAATAGCGGGGGGGGAGACCCAGTACTTC
NA,NA,TRBJ1-1,TRBV19,CASRDIRTVHEAFF,TGTGCCAGTCGAGATATCCGGACAGTACACGAAGCTTTCTTT
NA,NA,TRBJ2-1,TRBV11-2,CASSLDLYNEQFF,TGTGCCAGCAGCTTAGACCTCTACAATGAGCAGTTCTTC
NA,NA,TRBJ2-1,TRBV30,CAWSVGQSINEQFF,TGTGCCTGGAGTGTAGGACAGTCGATCAATGAGCAGTTCTTC
NA,TRBD2,TRBJ2-1,TRBV2,CASTHRALGSGGTYNEQFF,TGTGCCAGCACCCACAGGGCTCTTGGGAGCGGGGGAACTTACAATGAGCAGTTCTTC
NA,NA,TRBJ1-6,TRBV28,CASTVTGYRSYNSPLHF,TGTGCCAGCACCGTAACAGGGTATAGGTCCTATAATTCACCCCTCCACTTT
few,NA,TRBJ2-5,TRBV11-2,CASSVLSETQYF,TGTGCCAGCAGCGTCTTATCGGAGACCCAGTACTTC
NA,NA,TRBJ1-2,TRBV7-2,CASSFKGEGGYTF,TGTGCCAGCAGCTTCAAAGGGGAGGGAGGCTACACCTTC
NA,TRBD1,TRBJ2-2,TRBV11-2,CASSLPDRVSRIAGELFF,TGTGCCAGCAGCTTACCGGACAGGGTATCTAGAATCGCCGGGGAGCTGTTTTTT
few,NA,TRBJ1-5,TRBV19,CASSMNGDQPQHF,TGTGCCAGTAGTATGAACGGGGATCAGCCCCAGCATTTT
NA,TRBD2,TRBJ2-5,TRBV6-5,CASSQGTSGAATQYF,TGTGCCAGCAGCCAAGGGACTAGCGGGGCCGCGACCCAGTACTTC